This TCR beta chain is from a study of brain T cells in children with intractable seizures. General study findings and limits: HCMV serostatus was not known, and viral specificity came from CDR3 similarity only.

Comment on this clone: No antigen is known for it.

The CDR3 sequence is 13 residues long. V shed 5 bases, J shed 2 bases, and the junction held 2 bases outside the gene matches. Data came from immunoSEQ multiplex PCR; TCRdb stores just in-frame clones and leaves some out. The sample has tens of thousands of clones, roughly 95% seen once. This clonotype originated in a boy under two years old with focal cortical dysplasia and intractable seizures. Here the sequenced sample was peripheral blood, taken at surgery. This chain links TRBV12-3 or TRBV12-4 with TRBJ1-2; TRBD1 aligns across 7 bases. The DNA of the CDR3 is TGTGCCAGCAGTAGGGGACAGAACTATGGCTACACCTTC. Translated, it gives CASSRGQNYGYTF.